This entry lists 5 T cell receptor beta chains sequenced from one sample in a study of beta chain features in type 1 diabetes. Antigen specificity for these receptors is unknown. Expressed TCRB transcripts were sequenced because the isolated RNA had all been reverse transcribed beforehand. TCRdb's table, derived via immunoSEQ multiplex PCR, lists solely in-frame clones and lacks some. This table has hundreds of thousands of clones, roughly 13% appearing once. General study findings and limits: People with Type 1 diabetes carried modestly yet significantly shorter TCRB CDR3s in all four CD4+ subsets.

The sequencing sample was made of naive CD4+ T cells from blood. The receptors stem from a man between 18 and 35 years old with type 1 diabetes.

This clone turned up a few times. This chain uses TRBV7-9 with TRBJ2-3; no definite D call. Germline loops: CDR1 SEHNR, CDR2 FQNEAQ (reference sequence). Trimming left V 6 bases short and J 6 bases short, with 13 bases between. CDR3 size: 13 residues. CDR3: CASSYPHADTQYF. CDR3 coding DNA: TGTGCCAGCAGTTACCCTCATGCGGATACGCAGTATTTT.

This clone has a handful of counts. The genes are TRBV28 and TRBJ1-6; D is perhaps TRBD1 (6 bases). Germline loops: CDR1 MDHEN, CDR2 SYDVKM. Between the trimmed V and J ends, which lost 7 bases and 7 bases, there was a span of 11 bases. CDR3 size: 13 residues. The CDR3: CASTGTTNSPLHF. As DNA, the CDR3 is TGTGCCAGCACAGGGACAACGAATTCACCCCTCCACTTT. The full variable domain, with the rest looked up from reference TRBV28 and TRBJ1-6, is DVKVTQSSRYLVKRTGEKVFLECVQDMDHENMFWYRQDPGLGLRLIYFSYDVKMKEKGDIPEGYSVSREKKERFSLILESASTNQTSMYLCASTGTTNSPLHFGNGTRLTVT.

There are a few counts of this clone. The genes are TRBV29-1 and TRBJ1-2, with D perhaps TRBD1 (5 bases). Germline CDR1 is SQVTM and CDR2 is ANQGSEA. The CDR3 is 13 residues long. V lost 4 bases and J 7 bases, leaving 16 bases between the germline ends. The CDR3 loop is CSVGRDQLSGYTF. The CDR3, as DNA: TGCAGCGTTGGCCGGGACCAATTAAGTGGCTACACCTTC.

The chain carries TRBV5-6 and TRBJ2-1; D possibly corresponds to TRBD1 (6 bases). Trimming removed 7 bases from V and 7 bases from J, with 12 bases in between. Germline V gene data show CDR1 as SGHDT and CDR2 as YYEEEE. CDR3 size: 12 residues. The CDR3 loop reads CASVLQGNEQFF. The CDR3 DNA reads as TGTGCCAGCGTACTCCAGGGGAATGAGCAGTTCTTC. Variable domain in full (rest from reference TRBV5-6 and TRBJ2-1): DAGVTQSPTHLIKTRGQQVTLRCSPKSGHDTVSWYQQALGQGPQFIFQYYEEEERQRGNFPDRFSGHQFPNYSSELNVNALLLGDSALYLCASVLQGNEQFFGPGTRLTVL.

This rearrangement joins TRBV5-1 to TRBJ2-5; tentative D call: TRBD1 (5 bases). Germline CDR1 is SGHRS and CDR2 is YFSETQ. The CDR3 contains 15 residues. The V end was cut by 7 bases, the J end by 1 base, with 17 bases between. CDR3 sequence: CASCETGQGQETQYF. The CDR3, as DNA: TGCGCCAGCTGCGAAACCGGACAAGGCCAAGAGACCCAGTACTTC. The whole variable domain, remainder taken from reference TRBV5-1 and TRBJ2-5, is KAGVTQTPRYLIKTRGQQVTLSCSPISGHRSVSWYQQTPGQGLQFLFEYFSETQRNKGNFPGRFSGRQFSNSRSEMNVSTLELGDSALYLCASCETGQGQETQYFGPGTRLLVL.